A selection of T cell receptor beta chains follows, all from one sample in a study of STAT5B mutations in CD4+ large granular lymphocyte leukemia. Sequencing used immunoSEQ multiplex PCR; TCRdb keeps in-frame clones, though not all of them. This table has roughly 32,000 clones, 85% to 90% appearing once. Sample: CD4+ T cells from blood buffy coats. The receptors here all came from a human donor in good health. The CDR3 runs from the conserved cysteine through the conserved F or W. A D gene is named only where the DNA matches it firmly. Clone size, where shown, is once, few, many, or a class for clones that have expanded.

d_call: -; j_call: TRBJ2-1; clone_size: -; v_call: TRBV29-1; cdr3_nt: TGCAGCGTTGTACAGATCTACAATGAGCAGTTCTTC; cdr3_aa: CSVVQIYNEQFF
d_call: -; j_call: TRBJ1-1; clone_size: -; v_call: TRBV19; cdr3_nt: TGTGCCAGTAGCTCTACTGGGGACACTGAAGCTTTCTTT; cdr3_aa: CASSSTGDTEAFF
d_call: TRBD1; j_call: TRBJ2-6; clone_size: -; v_call: TRBV7-9; cdr3_nt: TGTGCCAGCAGCGCCAGACAGGGGGACCCTGGGGCCAACGTCCTGACTTTC; cdr3_aa: CASSARQGDPGANVLTF
d_call: TRBD1; j_call: TRBJ2-1; clone_size: -; v_call: TRBV30; cdr3_nt: TGTGCCTCCTCAGGGGGACCAGAGCGCAATGAGCAGTTCTTC; cdr3_aa: CASSGGPERNEQFF
d_call: TRBD1; j_call: TRBJ1-3; clone_size: -; v_call: TRBV5-6; cdr3_nt: TGTGCCAGCAGCTCCGGGACAGCCAACTCTGGAAACACCATATATTTT; cdr3_aa: CASSSGTANSGNTIYF
d_call: TRBD2; j_call: TRBJ2-6; clone_size: -; v_call: TRBV9; cdr3_nt: TGTGCCAGCAGCCCTAGCGGGGCGAGCTCTGGGGCCAACGTCCTGACTTTC; cdr3_aa: CASSPSGASSGANVLTF
d_call: TRBD1; j_call: TRBJ2-7; clone_size: -; v_call: TRBV6-5; cdr3_nt: TGTGCCAGCAGCCGGACCGGGACAGGGGAAGACGAGCAGTACTTC; cdr3_aa: CASSRTGTGEDEQYF
d_call: TRBD1; j_call: TRBJ1-3; clone_size: -; v_call: TRBV6-1; cdr3_nt: TGTGCCAGCAGTGCACAGGGGAACGGTGGAAACACCATATATTTT; cdr3_aa: CASSAQGNGGNTIYF
d_call: TRBD2; j_call: TRBJ2-7; clone_size: -; v_call: TRBV18; cdr3_nt: TGTGCCAGCTCACCACCGTTGTCTAGCGGGAGGGCCCGGTACGAGCAGTACTTC; cdr3_aa: CASSPPLSSGRARYEQYF
d_call: -; j_call: TRBJ2-3; clone_size: once; v_call: TRBV5-5; cdr3_nt: TGTGCCAGCAGCTTGGAGGCGGGAAGGCTCCAGGATACGCAGTATTTT; cdr3_aa: CASSLEAGRLQDTQYF
d_call: -; j_call: TRBJ1-2; clone_size: -; v_call: TRBV28; cdr3_nt: TGTGCCAGCAGTTCCCCTGCCGCTCTTAACTATGGCTACACCTTC; cdr3_aa: CASSSPAALNYGYTF
d_call: TRBD2; j_call: TRBJ2-1; clone_size: -; v_call: TRBV11-2; cdr3_nt: TGTGCCAGCAGCTCTAGCGGTTTTAACTACAATGAGCAGTTCTTC; cdr3_aa: CASSSSGFNYNEQFF
d_call: -; j_call: TRBJ1-2; clone_size: -; v_call: TRBV6-6; cdr3_nt: TGTGCCAGTCAGGACAGACATAACTATGGCTACACCTTC; cdr3_aa: CASQDRHNYGYTF
d_call: -; j_call: TRBJ2-3; clone_size: -; v_call: TRBV5-4; cdr3_nt: TGTGCCAGCAGCTTGGCTCGACAGAACACAGATACGCAGTATTTT; cdr3_aa: CASSLARQNTDTQYF
d_call: -; j_call: TRBJ2-1; clone_size: -; v_call: TRBV18; cdr3_nt: TGTGCCAGCTCATTATCACATGAGCAGTTCTTC; cdr3_aa: CASSLSHEQFF
d_call: TRBD2; j_call: TRBJ2-3; clone_size: -; v_call: TRBV28; cdr3_nt: TGTGCCAGCAGTTTAGGAATCCCGGGACTAGCGGCGTTT; cdr3_aa: CASSLGIPGLAAF
d_call: -; j_call: TRBJ1-1; clone_size: -; v_call: TRBV28; cdr3_nt: TGTGCCAGCAGTTTAATGGAGACTGAAGCTTTCTTT; cdr3_aa: CASSLMETEAFF
d_call: -; j_call: TRBJ2-5; clone_size: -; v_call: TRBV4-1; cdr3_nt: TGCGCCAGCAGCCACCCCCGAGGCGGGACCACGGGGGAGACCCAGTACTTC; cdr3_aa: CASSHPRGGTTGETQYF
d_call: TRBD2; j_call: TRBJ2-1; clone_size: -; v_call: TRBV4-1; cdr3_nt: TGCGCCAGCAGCCGAAGCCCGGGACTAGCGGGAGGTCCCCACACTGAGCAGTTCTTC; cdr3_aa: CASSRSPGLAGGPHTEQFF
d_call: -; j_call: TRBJ2-7; clone_size: -; v_call: TRBV11-2; cdr3_nt: TGTGCCAGCAGCTTAGCCGGCAGGGTGGGCGACGAGCAGTACTTC; cdr3_aa: CASSLAGRVGDEQYF
d_call: -; j_call: TRBJ1-4; clone_size: -; v_call: TRBV19; cdr3_nt: TGTGCCAGTATAAGTTCATCGGGCTGGGGTGAAAAACTGTTTTTT; cdr3_aa: CASISSSGWGEKLFF
d_call: -; j_call: TRBJ1-2; clone_size: -; v_call: TRBV5-6; cdr3_nt: TGTGCCAGCAGCTTGGCCGGGCAGAACTATGGCTACACCTTC; cdr3_aa: CASSLAGQNYGYTF
d_call: -; j_call: TRBJ1-2; clone_size: -; v_call: TRBV5-1; cdr3_nt: TGCGCCAGCAGCTTAAGTTTGACAACCGTCTATGGCTACACCTTC; cdr3_aa: CASSLSLTTVYGYTF
d_call: TRBD1; j_call: TRBJ1-5; clone_size: -; v_call: TRBV12-5; cdr3_nt: TGTGCTAGTGGTTTGGACAGGGGAGACGGCAATCAGCCCCAGCATTTT; cdr3_aa: CASGLDRGDGNQPQHF
d_call: -; j_call: TRBJ2-5; clone_size: -; v_call: TRBV7-2; cdr3_nt: TGTGCCAGCAGCGCCTCGACAGGACAGCGTGGGACCCAGTACTTC; cdr3_aa: CASSASTGQRGTQYF
d_call: -; j_call: TRBJ1-5; clone_size: -; v_call: TRBV28; cdr3_nt: TGTGCCAGCAGTTTCGGCCAGACGGGCAATCAGCCCCAGCATTTT; cdr3_aa: CASSFGQTGNQPQHF
d_call: TRBD1; j_call: TRBJ2-5; clone_size: -; v_call: TRBV5-1; cdr3_nt: TGCGCCAGCAGCTCGTCGACAGGGGGAGAGACCCAGTACTTC; cdr3_aa: CASSSSTGGETQYF
d_call: TRBD2; j_call: TRBJ2-7; clone_size: -; v_call: TRBV7-6; cdr3_nt: TGTGCCAGCAGCCGTAGCGGGGCTACCTACGAGCAGTACTTC; cdr3_aa: CASSRSGATYEQYF
d_call: TRBD1; j_call: TRBJ1-3; clone_size: -; v_call: TRBV30; cdr3_nt: TGTGCCTGCGATACAGGGGGCTGGAGAAACACCATATATTTT; cdr3_aa: CACDTGGWRNTIYF
d_call: -; j_call: TRBJ1-6; clone_size: -; v_call: TRBV5-1; cdr3_nt: TGCGCCAGCAGCTTGGGGGCAGGGAACAATTCACCCCTCCACTTT; cdr3_aa: CASSLGAGNNSPLHF
d_call: -; j_call: TRBJ2-7; clone_size: -; v_call: TRBV20-1; cdr3_nt: TGCAGTGCCGCTGACGTCCGCGAGCAGTACTTC; cdr3_aa: CSAADVREQYF
d_call: -; j_call: TRBJ2-7; clone_size: -; v_call: TRBV29-1; cdr3_nt: TGCAGCGTTGAAGCCGACAGCTACGAGCAGTACTTC; cdr3_aa: CSVEADSYEQYF
d_call: -; j_call: TRBJ2-7; clone_size: -; v_call: TRBV14; cdr3_nt: TGTGCCAGCAGCCAAGATATTGGAGTAATTTGGGGGAGCCACGAGCAGTACTTC; cdr3_aa: CASSQDIGVIWGSHEQYF
d_call: -; j_call: TRBJ2-1; clone_size: -; v_call: TRBV7-9; cdr3_nt: TGTGCCAGCAGCTTATTCGGACTACATCTGTTCTTC; cdr3_aa: CASSLFGLHLFF
d_call: -; j_call: TRBJ1-2; clone_size: few; v_call: TRBV18; cdr3_nt: TGTGCCAGCTCACCATTAAACTACAGGGATAACTATGGCTACACCTTC; cdr3_aa: CASSPLNYRDNYGYTF
d_call: TRBD2; j_call: TRBJ2-2; clone_size: -; v_call: TRBV29-1; cdr3_nt: TGCAGCGTTGGCGGGAGGAACACCGGGGAGCTGTTTTTT; cdr3_aa: CSVGGRNTGELFF